This T cell receptor (beta chain) was sequenced for a study of low-dose radiotherapy and immunotherapy resistance in tumors. Study information: Patients of Cohort 1 had 0.5 Gy fractions every 2 weeks, which summed to 6.5 Gy. Every six weeks patients received intravenous ipilimumab 1 mg/kg, and every two weeks they received intravenous nivolumab 240 mg.

Time point described: before trial treatment. TRAV- and TRBV-specific primers primed first-strand cDNA, covering alpha and beta chains. TCR amplification ran approximately 22 PCR cycles using constant-region and V-primer adapter primers. mRNA, once isolated, was amplified by in vitro transcription. TCRdb used MiXCR to reprocess the reads, holding one entry per CDR3 protein. The sample holds around 80,000 distinct CDR3 sequences, around 18% seen once. Germline CDR1 reads KGHDR; CDR2 reads SFDVKD. The CDR3 length is 13 residues. V lost 7 bases to trimming and J lost 10 bases, with 16 bases between them. The sequences come from PBMCs, collected before treatment. The receptor comes from a male donor with prostate cancer. The V gene is TRBV24-1, the J gene TRBJ1-5; possibly TRBD1 for D (5 bases). Written as DNA, the CDR3 is TGTGCCACCAGAGAGGGGACGGTCGGTCCCCAGCATTTT. It encodes CATREGTVGPQHF.